This TCR beta chain was profiled in a study of PD-L1 blockade in urothelial cancer. Study observations and caveats: Larger 3-week expansion of tumor-associated blood clones was seen in durable-benefit patients.

Each PCR contained spiked-in synthetic TCR analog templates. The repertoire was sequenced with immunoSEQ multiplex PCR; TCRdb's copy has only in-frame clones and lacks some. Of tens of thousands of clones in the sample, about four fifths were seen once. CDR1 and CDR2 (germline): SGHDT, YYEEEE. V lost 2 bases and J lost 1; bases outside the gene matches: 9. The CDR3 is 18 residues long. Time point reported: pretreatment peripheral blood. All patients carried locally advanced or metastatic urothelial carcinoma. Points on this clone: Antigen: not known.

The V call is TRBV5-6, the J call TRBJ2-2; TRBD2 matches at 9 bases. Here the sequenced sample was PBMCs, taken around atezolizumab (anti-PD-L1) treatment. This TCR derives from a man between 65 and 79 years old with urothelial cancer. CDR3 DNA sequence: TGTGCCAGCAGCTTTAGTATACTAGCGGGCAGGAACACCGGGGAGCTGTTTTTT. Translated, it gives CASSFSILAGRNTGELFF.